These 16 T cell receptor beta chains were sequenced from one sample in a study of cytotoxic CD8 clonotypes in ibrutinib-treated CLL. TCRdb's table, derived via immunoSEQ multiplex PCR, lists solely in-frame clones and lacks some. The data hold roughly 180,000 clones, with about 72% observed a single time. The sequencing used PBMCs, collected after 24 months of ibrutinib treatment. These receptor sequences come from a human donor with chronic lymphocytic leukemia.

V and J are TRBV18 and TRBJ2-7, with unresolved D. CDR3 size: 13 residues. V was clipped by 6 bases and J by 5 bases, with 14 bases between them. Germline CDR1 is KGHSH and CDR2 is LQKENI. The CDR3 coding sequence is TGTGCCAGCTCTCCGGCGTCATGGGACGAGCAGTACTTC. It encodes CASSPASWDEQYF.

The gene calls are TRBV5-1 and TRBJ2-4; D remains ambiguous. The germline V gene has CDR1 SGHRS and CDR2 YFSETQ. This CDR3 comprises 14 residues. Between the trimmed V and J ends, which lost 0 bases and 6 bases, there was a span of 10 bases. The CDR3 sequence: CASSLAGSGNIQYF. The CDR3, as DNA: TGCGCCAGCAGCTTGGCCGGAAGTGGAAACATTCAGTACTTC.

V is TRBV28 and J is TRBJ2-5; 10 bases are shared with TRBD1. Germline CDR1 and CDR2: MDHEN and SYDVKM. The CDR3 spans 14 residues. V lost 7 bases and J lost 7; bases outside the gene matches: 9. The CDR3 loop is CASNPDRGLWTQYF. DNA of the CDR3: TGTGCCAGCAACCCTGACAGGGGGCTATGGACCCAGTACTTC.

CDR3: CASSSMGTSGSYEQYF. In DNA, the CDR3 is TGTGCCAGCAGTTCTATGGGGACTAGCGGGAGTTACGAGCAGTACTTC. The V and J genes are TRBV27 and TRBJ2-7, with 14 positions matching TRBD2. The CDR3 loop spans 16 amino acids. The trim removed 4 bases at V and 4 bases at J, leaving 6 bases unmatched. Looked up from germline, CDR1 is MNHEY and CDR2 is SMNVEV (reference sequence).

This chain links TRBV7-6 with TRBJ2-7; possibly TRBD1 or TRBD2 for D (5 bases each). The CDR3 has 14 residues. The V and J ends lost 4 bases and 5 bases respectively, with 15 bases between them. Germline V gene lookup returns CDR1 SGHVS and CDR2 FNYEAQ. The CDR3 loop is CASSSRGPTHEQYF. CDR3 nucleotide sequence: TGTGCCAGCAGCTCCCGGGGCCCCACGCACGAGCAGTACTTC. Full variable domain (remainder filled in from reference TRBV7-6 and TRBJ2-7): GAGVSQSPRYKVTKRGQDVALRCDPISGHVSLYWYRQALGQGPEFLTYFNYEAQQDKSGLPNDRFSAERPEGSISTLTIQRTEQRDSAMYRCASSSRGPTHEQYFGPGTRLTVT.

The CDR3 DNA is TGTGCCAGCAGTCGCCTAGCGGGAGACTACGAGCAGTACTTC. Encoded protein: CASSRLAGDYEQYF. V is TRBV27 and J is TRBJ2-7; 10 bases fit TRBD2. J gave up 3 bases and V 5 bases, and 4 bases lay outside the gene matches. The CDR3 length is 14 residues. CDR1 is MNHEY and CDR2 is SMNVEV in the germline V gene (reference sequence).

V gene TRBV14 combines with J gene TRBJ2-3, with D perhaps assigned TRBD1 or TRBD2 (6 bases each). Trimming took off 5 bases at V and 3 bases at J, with 12 bases between the two ends. Germline assignment: CDR1 SGHDN and CDR2 FVKESK. The CDR3 is made up of 14 amino acids. The CDR3, as DNA: TGTGCCAGCAGCTGGGGGGCAGGGACAGATACGCAGTATTTT. It is translated as CASSWGAGTDTQYF.

CDR3 sequence reads: CASRRQGNYGYTF. The CDR3 coding sequence is TGTGCCAGCAGACGACAGGGGAACTATGGCTACACCTTC. The chain links TRBV6-5 to TRBJ1-2; TRBD1 agrees at 8 bases. Germline loops: CDR1 MNHEY, CDR2 SVGAGI. The CDR3 contains 13 residues. Trimming at V came to 6 bases and at J to 2 bases, leaving 2 bases not matched to a gene.

The chain joins TRBV20-1 to TRBJ2-7; unclear D gene. V shed 6 bases and J shed 3 bases, with 6 bases lying between them. Germline-derived CDR1 and CDR2 are DFQATT and SNEGSKA (reference sequence). This CDR3 is built from 10 residues. Here the CDR3 reads CSAKNYEQYF. The CDR3 nucleotides are TGCAGTGCAAAGAACTACGAGCAGTACTTC.

This clone appeared once. The chain employs TRBV5-1 and TRBJ1-1, with a possible D match to TRBD1 (6 bases). Germline V lookup: CDR1 SGHRS, CDR2 YFSETQ. CDR3 length equals 14 residues. The V end lost 5 bases, the J end lost 3 bases, and 14 bases lay between the germline ends. As DNA, the CDR3 is TGCGCCAGCAGTGATAGGGGGGATTACACTGAAGCTTTCTTT. Amino acids: CASSDRGDYTEAFF.

The gene calls are TRBV20-1 and TRBJ2-5, with D unclear. The V end lost 5 bases, the J end lost 2 bases, and 3 bases lay between the germline ends. Looked up from germline, CDR1 is DFQATT and CDR2 is SNEGSKA (reference sequence). The CDR3 runs 10 residues. CDR3 loop: CSAEQETQYF. CDR3 DNA sequence: TGCAGTGCTGAACAAGAGACCCAGTACTTC.

The V gene is TRBV6-4, the J gene TRBJ1-1; TRBD1 might be the D (5 bases). The CDR3 loop spans 14 amino acids. Germline lookup yields CDR1 MRHNA and CDR2 SNTAGT. Trimming took 4 bases from V and 4 from J, leaving 13 bases between them. The CDR3 DNA follows: TGTGCCAGCAGTGCCTCAGGGTACGGCACTGAAGCTTTCTTT. This codes for CASSASGYGTEAFF.

The chain recombines TRBV18 with TRBJ2-7; possible D gene TRBD1, 7 bases. Trimming removed 3 bases from V and 9 bases from J, with 18 bases in between. The CDR3 is 14 residues long. Germline values: CDR1 KGHSH, CDR2 LQKENI. This chain's CDR3 is CASSPRQGEGGQYF. CDR3 DNA: TGTGCCAGCTCACCCCGACAGGGAGAGGGAGGGCAGTACTTC.

The V gene is TRBV7-8, the J gene TRBJ2-1, with 10 bases lining up with TRBD2. Germline trimming cut 2 bases from V and 7 bases from J; bases unmatched to any gene: 5. The CDR3 runs 15 residues. The V gene's germline CDR1 is SGHVS and CDR2 FQNEAQ. CDR3 DNA: TGTGCCAGCAGCTTATCGGGACTAGCGACTAATGAGCAGTTCTTC. Translation: CASSLSGLATNEQFF.

V gene TRBV7-2 combines with J gene TRBJ2-7; 7 bases map to TRBD1. The length of the CDR3 is 16 residues. The germline gives CDR1 SGHTA, CDR2 FQGNSA. Unmatched junction bases numbered 9, after V lost 2 bases and J lost 2 bases. DNA for the CDR3: TGTGCCAGCAGCTTACTAGGGACAGTGAATACCTACGAGCAGTACTTC. Its protein product is CASSLLGTVNTYEQYF.

The chain combines TRBV7-2 with TRBJ2-1; a weak D match, TRBD2 (6 bases). Germline V lookup: CDR1 SGHTA, CDR2 FQGNSA. V was pared by 2 bases and J by 0 bases, with 11 bases between. This CDR3 is 16 amino acids long. This CDR3 is CASSLFGGSSYNEQFF. The CDR3 bases are TGTGCCAGCAGCTTATTTGGGGGGAGCTCCTACAATGAGCAGTTCTTC. Complete variable domain (other parts from reference TRBV7-2 and TRBJ2-1): GAGVSQSPSNKVTEKGKDVELRCDPISGHTALYWYRQSLGQGLEFLIYFQGNSAPDKSGLPSDRFSAERTGGSVSTLTIQRTQQEDSAVYLCASSLFGGSSYNEQFFGPGTRLTVL.